These 25 T cell receptor beta chains were all obtained from the same sample, sequenced in a study of blood T cell repertoires in COVID-19. Using immunoSEQ multiplex PCR, the repertoire was profiled, and TCRdb retains in-frame clones only, with some absent. The data contain about 150,000 clones, roughly nine tenths of them singletons. Input material: peripheral blood. The receptor set was obtained from a woman between 65 and 79 years old with acute or convalescent COVID-19.

The V and J genes are TRBV4-1 and TRBJ1-3; D unresolved. Trimming removed 5 bases from V and 2 bases from J, with 4 bases in between. CDR1 and CDR2 from the germline V gene are MGHRA and YSYEKL. The CDR3 totals 12 residues. CDR3: CASSSTGNTIYF. The CDR3 DNA sequence: TGCGCCAGCAGCTCTACTGGAAACACCATATATTTT.

This clone is a singleton in its sample. The chain is built from TRBV5-1 and TRBJ1-5, with 11 bases that match TRBD1. The length of the CDR3 is 15 residues. Per germline, CDR1 SGHRS and CDR2 YFSETQ. Unmatched junction bases numbered 4, after V lost 0 bases and J lost 8 bases. The CDR3 DNA is TGCGCCAGCAGCTTGGCGGGACAGGGGGTAGAGCCCCAGCATTTT. Residues: CASSLAGQGVEPQHF. Together with reference TRBV5-1 and TRBJ1-5, the CDR3 gives the full variable domain: KAGVTQTPRYLIKTRGQQVTLSCSPISGHRSVSWYQQTPGQGLQFLFEYFSETQRNKGNFPGRFSGRQFSNSRSEMNVSTLELGDSALYLCASSLAGQGVEPQHFGDGTRLSIL.

The chain joins TRBV6-6 to TRBJ2-2; TRBD1 matches 9 bases. The CDR3 contains 17 residues. V was pared by 5 bases and J by 6 bases, with 13 bases of the junction left unmatched. Germline CDR1 reads MNHNY; CDR2 reads SVGAGI (reference sequence). The CDR3 sequence: CASSRRAGTGKAGELFF. As DNA, the CDR3 is TGTGCCAGCAGTCGGCGTGCCGGGACAGGGAAGGCCGGGGAGCTGTTTTTT.

V and J are TRBV3-1 (or the pseudogene TRBV3-2) and TRBJ1-5; unclear D gene. The CDR3 runs to 15 residues. Germline CDR1 LGHDT, CDR2 YNNKEL (reference sequence). Trimming removed 0 bases from V and 7 bases from J, with 13 bases in between. The CDR3 here is CASSQESGSEQPQHF. DNA for the CDR3: TGTGCCAGCAGCCAAGAGAGCGGGTCGGAGCAGCCCCAGCATTTT.

The V and J genes are TRBV6-2 or TRBV6-3 and TRBJ2-7; a possible D gene is TRBD2 (5 bases). CDR3 size: 14 residues. CDR1 and CDR2 (germline): MNHEY, SVGEGT. Deletions cut 2 bases from V and 4 bases from J, with 12 bases between. CDR3 region: CASSYGGSKYEQYF. CDR3 sequence (DNA): TGTGCCAGCAGTTACGGAGGATCGAAGTACGAGCAGTACTTC.

The chain's CDR3 is CASSYSQGSRGYTF. The CDR3 DNA is TGTGCCAGCAGTTACTCACAGGGGTCGCGCGGCTACACCTTC. The chain uses TRBV6-5 and TRBJ1-2; 7 nucleotides agree with TRBD1. The CDR3 is 14 amino acids. Germline V CDR1 and CDR2: MNHEY, SVGAGI. V gave up 0 bases and J gave up 8 bases; unmatched junction bases: 6.

The rearrangement uses TRBV6-5 and TRBJ1-1, with D tentatively TRBD1 (6 bases). V was clipped by 8 bases and J by 2 bases, with 18 bases between them. Germline V CDR1 and CDR2: MNHEY, SVGAGI. The CDR3 covers 15 residues. The DNA for the CDR3 is TGTGCCAGCGGAAACAGGGTACCGAGAAACACTGAAGCTTTCTTT. Translated: CASGNRVPRNTEAFF.

This clone was seen ten or more times. This chain links TRBV5-8 with TRBJ2-7, with D possibly TRBD2 on 6 matching bases. Trimming removed 1 base from V and 1 base from J, with 9 bases in between. This CDR3 is 14 amino acids long. The germline V gene has CDR1 SGHTS and CDR2 YDEGEE. The CDR3 DNA sequence: TGTGCCAGCAGCTTGAGAGGAGGGTCCTACGAGCAGTACTTC. Its protein is CASSLRGGSYEQYF.

The chain has TRBV29-1 and TRBJ2-3, with D tentatively TRBD1 (5 bases). V was trimmed by 4 bases and J by 0 bases, leaving 11 bases between them. The CDR3 runs 14 residues. The germline gives CDR1 SQVTM, CDR2 ANQGSEA. The CDR3 DNA follows: TGCAGCGTTGCTGGGGCAGGGAGCACAGATACGCAGTATTTT. Translated, it gives CSVAGAGSTDTQYF.

The chain joins TRBV18 to TRBJ1-1, with TRBD1 as a possible D gene (5 bases). The CDR3 is made up of 15 amino acids. Germline CDR1 reads KGHSH; CDR2 reads LQKENI. V lost 5 bases, J lost 5 bases, and 18 bases lay in between. This chain's CDR3 is CASSLQVGEWTEAFF. For the CDR3, the DNA is TGTGCCAGCTCATTACAGGTGGGTGAGTGGACTGAAGCTTTCTTT.

This clone occurred once. The chain has TRBV7-8 and TRBJ2-1, with D perhaps matching TRBD2 (5 bases). The CDR3 is 14 amino acids. Germline assignment: CDR1 SGHVS and CDR2 FQNEAQ. Trimming shortened V by 5 bases and J by 7 bases, and 15 bases separated the two germline ends. In nucleotides, the CDR3 is TGTGCCAGCAGCCCCCGGGGTGAAGGGAATGAGCAGTTCTTC. Protein sequence: CASSPRGEGNEQFF.

The chain carries TRBV6-6 and TRBJ2-7; the D is unclear. The germline gives CDR1 MNHNY, CDR2 SVGAGI (reference sequence). Trimming left V 2 bases short and J 4 bases short, with 15 bases between. The CDR3 is 15 amino acids. This chain's CDR3 is CASSYIQRAFYEQYV. The CDR3 nucleotides read TGTGCCAGCAGTTACATCCAGCGAGCTTTTTACGAGCAGTACGTC.

The CDR3 loop reads CASSQIRGANSPLHF. In nucleotides, the CDR3 is TGTGCCAGCAGCCAAATTCGGGGGGCCAATTCACCCCTCCACTTT. V gene TRBV28 combines with J gene TRBJ1-6, with D possibly matching TRBD1 (6 bases). There are 15 residues in the CDR3. The V gene lost 6 bases and the J gene lost 7 bases, with 16 bases spanning the gap. The germline V gene encodes CDR1 MDHEN and CDR2 SYDVKM.

The chain recombines TRBV14 with TRBJ1-4; 10 positions agree with TRBD1. V lost 2 bases to trimming and J lost 7 bases; unmatched junction nucleotides: 7. The CDR3 spans 16 residues. Germline values: CDR1 SGHDN, CDR2 FVKESK. CDR3 nucleotide sequence: TGTGCCAGCAGCCAACCCGCGGGACAGGGGTTTGAAAAACTGTTTTTT. Its translation is CASSQPAGQGFEKLFF.

This chain uses TRBV30 with TRBJ2-3; tentatively, D is TRBD2 (7 bases). The V end lost 0 bases, the J end lost 2 bases, and 12 bases lay between the germline ends. The CDR3 runs to 15 residues. Germline CDR1 is GTSNPN and CDR2 is SVGIG (reference sequence). The CDR3 here is CAWSVGGGITDTQYF. The CDR3 nucleotides read TGTGCCTGGAGTGTCGGCGGGGGCATCACAGATACGCAGTATTTT.

The chain is built from TRBV7-9 and TRBJ1-6; D is unresolved. Trimming stripped 6 bases from V and 0 bases from J, with 9 bases between. The CDR3 runs to 15 residues. The germline gives CDR1 SEHNR, CDR2 FQNEAQ (reference sequence). The CDR3 is CASRSGSSYNSPLHF. In DNA form, the CDR3 reads TGTGCCAGCAGAAGTGGGAGCTCCTATAATTCACCCCTCCACTTT.

This clone is a singleton in its sample. The V call is TRBV5-3, the J call TRBJ2-7; 9 bases line up with TRBD1. TRBV5-3 is an ORF, and what it does is uncertain. After removal of 8 bases from V and 0 bases from J, the junction contained 12 bases not matched to a gene. This CDR3 contains 16 residues. The CDR3 bases are TGTGCCAGTCGCAAACCGGGACAGGGCCTCTCCTACGAGCAGTACGTC. Amino acids: CASRKPGQGLSYEQYV.

The J gene is TRBJ1-1, the V gene TRBV23-1; TRBD1 might be the D (5 bases). TRBV23-1 belongs to the ORF category, with a function that is uncertain. The CDR3 spans 15 residues. The germline V and J ends were trimmed by 3 bases and 4 bases, with 15 bases remaining between them. CDR3 protein: CASSHSLGRGTEAFF. The DNA of the CDR3 is TGCGCCAGCAGTCATTCGTTGGGGAGGGGCACTGAAGCTTTCTTT.

The CDR3 bases are TGTGCCAGCAGGGCTAGCGGGGTTAAAAATGAGCAGTTCTTC. This sequence encodes CASRASGVKNEQFF. J is TRBJ2-1 and V is TRBV2; 9 positions agree with TRBD2. V shed 6 bases and J 7 bases; nucleotides not matched to a gene: 7. CDR3 length: 14 residues. Germline CDR1 SNHLY, CDR2 FYNNEI.

The chain carries TRBV12-3 or TRBV12-4 and TRBJ2-2; tentative D call: TRBD2 (6 bases). The CDR3 consists of 12 residues. Trimming left V 6 bases short and J 8 bases short, with 10 bases between. The CDR3 reads CASSMGGGELFF. The CDR3, as DNA: TGTGCCAGCAGCATGGGGGGAGGGGAGCTGTTTTTT.

In DNA form, the CDR3 reads TGTGCCAGCAGCCCGGAAGGCCAGGGGAAGAATGGCTACACCTTC. This codes for CASSPEGQGKNGYTF. This chain links TRBV7-9 with TRBJ1-2; the D gene is possibly TRBD1 (6 bases). V lost 5 bases and J 6 bases, leaving 19 bases between the germline ends. The germline gives CDR1 SEHNR, CDR2 FQNEAQ (reference sequence). This CDR3 region has 15 residues.

This chain uses TRBV2 with TRBJ1-6; the match to TRBD1 covers 9 bases. CDR3 length equals 12 residues. CDR1 and CDR2 (germline): SNHLY, FYNNEI. J was trimmed by 14 bases and V by 5 bases; bases with no gene match: 4. The DNA of the CDR3 is TGTGCCAGCAGTCCACAGGGGGCGGCCCTCCACTTT. Amino acids: CASSPQGAALHF.

This rearrangement joins TRBV6-2 or TRBV6-3 to TRBJ1-5; D is ambiguous. Germline V lookup: CDR1 MNHEY, CDR2 SVGEGT. Trimming removed 2 bases from V and 6 bases from J, with 11 bases in between. This CDR3 spans 14 amino acids. The CDR3 protein is CASSYLTPGQPQHF. For the CDR3, the DNA is TGTGCCAGCAGTTACCTCACGCCAGGTCAGCCCCAGCATTTT.

A single count supports this clone. This chain joins TRBV6-5 and TRBJ2-7; a possible D gene is TRBD1 (6 bases). The V end was cut by 7 bases, the J end by 0 bases, with 13 bases between. The CDR3 contains 14 residues. Germline values: CDR1 MNHEY, CDR2 SVGAGI. The chain's CDR3 is CASNLGTNSYEQYV. Here the CDR3 DNA reads TGTGCCAGCAACCTAGGGACAAACTCCTACGAGCAGTACGTC.

The V gene is TRBV7-2, the J gene TRBJ2-3, with D possibly TRBD2 on 5 matching bases. The CDR3 totals 14 residues. V shed 5 bases and J shed 6 bases, with 15 bases lying between them. Germline lookup yields CDR1 SGHTA and CDR2 FQGNSA. The CDR3 is CASSARTPPDTQYF. The CDR3, as DNA: TGTGCCAGCAGCGCCAGGACTCCGCCGGATACGCAGTATTTT.